Listed here are 12 T cell receptor beta chains from one sample, sequenced in a study of response to subunit inactivated influenza vaccine. In TCRdb, the RT-PCR reads were re-called with MiXCR into one record per CDR3 protein. The sample comprises about 800,000 distinct CDR3 sequences, 21% of which are singletons, and 10% rests with the top ten. Sequencing was performed on PBMCs from blood, taken around 5 days after vaccination. The receptors come from a man in his forties or fifties who received an inactivated influenza vaccine.

The V and J genes are TRBV28 and TRBJ2-3; 10 bases fit TRBD2. The germline V gene has CDR1 MDHEN and CDR2 SYDVKM. CDR3 length equals 15 residues. The V segment lost 5 bases and the J segment 4 bases; nucleotides outside the gene matches: 6. CDR3 sequence: CASSLAGASSDTQYF. CDR3 nucleotides: TGTGCCAGCAGTCTAGCGGGAGCAAGTTCAGATACGCAGTATTTT.

This clonotype was counted a few times. The chain carries TRBV4-3 and TRBJ1-1, with TRBD1 as a possible D gene (5 bases). Per the germline V gene, CDR1 is LGHNA and CDR2 is YSLEER. The CDR3 covers 14 residues. Trimming pared 3 bases from V and 1 base from J, leaving 9 bases between. CDR3 nucleotides: TGCGCCAGCAGCCATTGGGACGGGAACACTGAAGCTTTCTTT. It yields the protein CASSHWDGNTEAFF.

This clonotype was seen only once. Written as DNA, the CDR3 is TGCGCCAGCAGAAGGGGGCAGGCGAGCTCCTACGAGCAGTACTTC. This sequence encodes CASRRGQASSYEQYF. The rearrangement joins TRBV4-1 to TRBJ2-7; 7 bases are shared with TRBD1. V lost 6 bases to trimming and J lost 0 bases; unmatched junction nucleotides: 8. CDR3 size: 15 residues. Per the germline V gene, CDR1 is MGHRA and CDR2 is YSYEKL.

At least ten counts were recorded for this clonotype. V is TRBV5-5 and J is TRBJ2-1, with D possibly being TRBD2 (6 bases). This CDR3 region has 14 residues. CDR1 SGHKS and CDR2 YYEKEE come from the germline V gene (reference sequence). The V end lost 0 bases, the J end lost 7 bases, and 11 bases lay between the germline ends. This chain's CDR3 is CASSLAPLANEQFF. DNA of the CDR3: TGTGCCAGCAGCTTGGCCCCTCTAGCGAATGAGCAGTTCTTC.

This chain uses TRBV20-1 with TRBJ2-1; TRBD2 matches 10 bases. The CDR3 has 17 residues. Per the germline V gene, CDR1 is DFQATT and CDR2 is SNEGSKA (reference sequence). The junction had 8 bases not matched to a gene; V was cut back by 2 bases and J by 1 base. The CDR3 loop is CSARKGLAGVSYNEQFF. In DNA, the CDR3 is TGCAGTGCTAGAAAGGGTCTAGCGGGAGTGTCCTACAATGAGCAGTTCTTC.

This clonotype was observed many times. This chain joins TRBV3-1 and TRBJ2-7; tentative D call: TRBD1 (5 bases). From germline, CDR1 is LGHDT and CDR2 YNNKEL (reference sequence). Trimming removed 4 bases from V and 2 bases from J, with 9 bases in between. The CDR3 sequence is 13 residues long. CDR3 sequence: CASSRQGAYEQYF. For the CDR3, the DNA is TGTGCCAGCAGCCGTCAGGGTGCCTACGAGCAGTACTTC.

The CDR3 DNA follows: TGCGCCAGCACCAGCGGGGGAAGCACAGATACGCAGTATTTT. As protein: CASTSGGSTDTQYF. The J gene is TRBJ2-3, the V gene TRBV5-1; 8 positions match TRBD2. The CDR3 sequence is 14 residues long. Trimming removed 6 bases from V and 0 bases from J; junction bases left unmatched: 3. Germline V gene sequence: CDR1 SGHRS, CDR2 YFSETQ.

This clonotype turned up a few times. The chain uses TRBV12-3 or TRBV12-4 and TRBJ2-7; D gene uncertain. Between the trimmed V and J ends, which lost 7 bases and 5 bases, there was a span of 18 bases. CDR3 size: 14 residues. CDR3 loop: CASTLTEAWHEQYF. The CDR3 DNA follows: TGTGCCAGCACCCTTACAGAGGCATGGCACGAGCAGTACTTC.

This clonotype was counted only a few times. CDR3 sequence reads: CASSKDRGNEQFF. For the CDR3, the DNA is TGTGCCAGCAGCAAGGACAGGGGAAATGAGCAGTTCTTC. The V gene is TRBV12-3 or TRBV12-4, the J gene TRBJ2-1; the match to TRBD1 covers 9 bases. The CDR3 consists of 13 residues. V was clipped by 6 bases and J by 7 bases; unmatched bases: 4.

The rearrangement links TRBV7-2 to TRBJ2-7; unclear D gene. The germline V and J ends were trimmed by 1 base and 3 bases, with 7 bases remaining between them. The CDR3 has 13 residues. Looked up from germline, CDR1 is SGHTA and CDR2 is FQGNSA. The DNA for the CDR3 is TGTGCCAGCAGCTTAGTCGCAAACTACGAGCAGTACTTC. Protein product: CASSLVANYEQYF.

This clonotype has a handful of counts. The chain uses TRBV7-9 and TRBJ2-7; TRBD2 matches at 8 bases. Losses at the gene ends were 5 bases for V and 0 bases for J; bases not matched to a gene: 3. Germline V CDR1 and CDR2: SEHNR, FQNEAQ (reference sequence). The CDR3 runs to 14 residues. The CDR3 nucleotides are TGTGCCAGCAGCAGCGGGGGTCCCTCCTACGAGCAGTACTTC. Translated: CASSSGGPSYEQYF.

The chain carries TRBV7-2 and TRBJ1-1; 8 positions agree with TRBD1. Germline trimming cut 1 base from V and 8 bases from J; bases unmatched to any gene: 6. Germline CDR1 SGHTA, CDR2 FQGNSA. This CDR3 is built from 14 residues. The CDR3 DNA is TGTGCCAGCAGCTTAGGCAGGGGGCAGTCCGAAGCTTTCTTT. This gives the protein CASSLGRGQSEAFF.